A selection of T cell receptor beta chains follows, all from one sample in a study of monozygotic twins with inflammatory bowel disease. TCRdb re-called the 5' RACE reads and shows each CDR3 protein once, DNA omitted. This sample's table has roughly 150,000 distinct CDR3 sequences. Sequenced input: blood. The origin of the receptors is a human donor with ulcerative colitis or Crohn's disease, or a healthy co-twin of an affected twin (not recorded which). Both conserved end residues are part of each CDR3.

TRBJ2-3,TRBV5-1,CASSAGLAGGPKTDTQYF
TRBJ2-7,TRBV5-1,CASSSTDRLYEQYF
TRBJ2-5,TRBV28,CASRGTSGTEGETQYF
TRBJ2-1,TRBV19,CASSPRASSYNEQFF
TRBJ2-3,TRBV30,CAWEPGLRDTQYF
TRBJ2-3,TRBV30,CAWSVKDTQYF
TRBJ2-7,TRBV7-6,CASRPGGGYEQYF
TRBJ2-7,TRBV9,CASSVAGDPYEQYF
TRBJ2-7,TRBV5-1,CACSLTSASYEQYF
TRBJ2-4,TRBV20-1,CSARDLMSSENIQYF
TRBJ2-5,TRBV29-1,CSVEGVARETQYF
TRBJ1-2,TRBV19,CASSTNRGGPGYTF
TRBJ2-1,TRBV12-3/TRBV12-4,CASSLRGLRQNNEQFF
TRBJ2-7,TRBV9,CASSASMGSYEQYF
TRBJ2-3,TRBV25-1,CASSDRGTSGMRNTQYF
TRBJ2-2,TRBV9,CASSVAGGENTGELFF
TRBJ2-5,TRBV5-1,CASSRPVPGRQETQYF
TRBJ2-2,TRBV5-1,CASSVTARNTGELFF
TRBJ1-6,TRBV14,CASSHWDIYNSPLHF
TRBJ2-7,TRBV24-1,CATTCPASDRDYEQYF
TRBJ2-7,TRBV7-2,CASSLRGTSGRIYEQYF
TRBJ2-4,TRBV4-1,CASGSLWTGKNIQYF
TRBJ2-5,TRBV6-5,CASSYSFGGIQETQYF
TRBJ1-1,TRBV11-2,CASSPRGVNTEAFF
TRBJ1-5,TRBV5-1,CASSLGEYNQPQHF
TRBJ2-4,TRBV5-5,CASSSLLRENIQYF
TRBJ2-1,TRBV13,CASSLVPGSYNEQFF
TRBJ2-7,TRBV20-1,CSASRPGLAGGSSYEQYF
TRBJ2-7,TRBV5-1,CASSLLGAYEQYF
TRBJ2-7,TRBV11-3,CASSLGQWGLQYF
TRBJ2-7,TRBV28,CASSLQGQKTFYGSLYEQYF
TRBJ1-1,TRBV6-5,CASSYPPSDIMNTEAFF
TRBJ2-1,TRBV7-6,CASSLSRSYEQFF
TRBJ2-5,TRBV7-9,CASSPGLVIQETQYF